Each of the 27 T cell receptor beta chains below was sequenced from the same sample in a study of response to subunit inactivated influenza vaccine. A single record per CDR3 protein comes from TCRdb applying MiXCR to the RT-PCR reads. The top ten hold 10% to 15% of the sample, which has about half a million distinct CDR3 sequences, approximately 7.6% seen once. Here the sequenced sample was PBMCs from blood, taken less than 25 months after vaccination. Every receptor here comes from a man between 50 and 69 years old who received an inactivated influenza vaccine.

The chain recombines TRBV20-1 with TRBJ1-1; D uncertain. In germline, CDR1 is DFQATT, CDR2 SNEGSKA (reference sequence). Between the trimmed V and J ends, which lost 5 bases and 0 bases, there was a span of 16 bases. This CDR3 is built from 15 residues. The DNA of the CDR3 is TGCAGTGCTGACGACGTGAAGCTTGTGAACACTGAAGCTTTCTTT. Amino acid sequence: CSADDVKLVNTEAFF.

The table lists this clonotype with a few counts. The rearrangement joins TRBV29-1 to TRBJ2-5; D not certain. Germline CDR1 is SQVTM and CDR2 is ANQGSEA. The CDR3 contains 13 residues. V was cut by 6 bases and J by 5 bases, with 16 bases left in between. The CDR3 coding sequence is TGCAGCGTGGCCGACACTCCGCGGGAGACCCAGTACTTC. Translating gives CSVADTPRETQYF.

This clonotype came up many times. The rearrangement uses TRBV3-1 and TRBJ2-2; D not resolved. Looked up from germline, CDR1 is LGHDT and CDR2 is YNNKEL (reference sequence). V was pared by 3 bases and J by 1 base, with 6 bases between. This CDR3 comprises 14 residues. The CDR3 coding sequence is TGTGCCAGCAGCCACGGACGGAACACCGGGGAGCTGTTTTTT. Translating gives CASSHGRNTGELFF.

The sample holds a few counts of this clonotype. The CDR3 bases are TGTGCCAGCACCCCTATCGTCGGGGCCGGGGAGCTGTTTTTT. Amino acids: CASTPIVGAGELFF. This chain uses TRBV12-3 or TRBV12-4 with TRBJ2-2; a possible D gene is TRBD2 (5 bases). V lost 7 bases to trimming and J lost 6 bases, with 15 bases between them. There are 14 residues in the CDR3.

This clonotype came up a few times. The chain is built from TRBV5-1 and TRBJ1-1; D is perhaps TRBD1 (5 bases). Germline lookup yields CDR1 SGHRS and CDR2 YFSETQ. V shed 4 bases and J shed 7 bases, with 11 bases lying between them. The CDR3 extends over 12 amino acids. The CDR3 here is CASSDGGIEAFF. The CDR3, as DNA: TGCGCCAGCAGCGATGGGGGGATTGAAGCTTTCTTT.

This clonotype was recorded at least ten times. J is TRBJ1-5 and V is TRBV12-3 or TRBV12-4, with a tentative D call TRBD1 (6 bases). V was trimmed by 5 bases and J by 2 bases, leaving 16 bases between them. This CDR3 region has 16 residues. CDR3 amino acids: CASSHLTGRGNQPQHF. In DNA, the CDR3 is TGTGCCAGCAGTCATCTCACAGGGAGGGGCAATCAGCCCCAGCATTTT.

This clonotype came up many times. The chain carries TRBV5-1 and TRBJ1-2, with a possible D match to TRBD1 (6 bases). V dropped 4 bases and J dropped 6 bases, with 16 bases sitting between them. Germline V CDR1 and CDR2: SGHRS, YFSETQ. The CDR3 is 14 amino acids. The CDR3 DNA is TGCGCCAGCAGCGTGCTACAGGGTGTTGATGGCTACACCTTC. Protein product: CASSVLQGVDGYTF. Supplemented by reference TRBV5-1 and TRBJ1-2, the full variable domain reads KAGVTQTPRYLIKTRGQQVTLSCSPISGHRSVSWYQQTPGQGLQFLFEYFSETQRNKGNFPGRFSGRQFSNSRSEMNVSTLELGDSALYLCASSVLQGVDGYTFGSGTRLTVV.

This clonotype was seen ten or more times. The CDR3 sequence is CASSLGRGSTDTQYF. Here the CDR3 DNA reads TGTGCCAGCAGCTTAGGGAGGGGGAGCACAGATACGCAGTATTTT. The chain is built from TRBV28 and TRBJ2-3; D might be TRBD2 (7 bases). Germline V gives CDR1 MDHEN, CDR2 SYDVKM. V was pared by 6 bases and J by 0 bases, with 13 bases between. CDR3 length: 15 residues.

The V and J genes are TRBV27 and TRBJ1-1; D gene unclear. Trimming removed 6 bases at V and 10 bases at J, with 18 bases between. CDR3 size: 13 residues. The germline CDR1 and CDR2 sequences are MNHEY and SMNVEV (reference sequence). Written as DNA, the CDR3 is TGTGCCAGCAGCCGCCGACCCGCGCGTGGAGCTTTCTTT. The encoded protein is CASSRRPARGAFF.

This clonotype was observed a few times. The chain recombines TRBV29-1 with TRBJ2-7, with TRBD2 as a possible D gene (5 bases). CDR3 length: 12 residues. Trimming removed 6 bases at V and 5 bases at J, with 14 bases between. CDR1 and CDR2 from the germline V gene are SQVTM and ANQGSEA. The CDR3 here is CSVRTPSDEQYF. The CDR3 DNA sequence: TGCAGCGTCCGGACTCCGAGTGACGAGCAGTACTTC.

This clonotype was picked up many times. The V gene is TRBV5-1, the J gene TRBJ2-1; D gene ambiguous. The germline CDR1 and CDR2 sequences are SGHRS and YFSETQ. Trimming took off 2 bases at V and 5 bases at J, with 11 bases between the two ends. This CDR3 is 14 amino acids long. In DNA form, the CDR3 reads TGCGCCAGCAGCTTAAATGGCGGTGACAATGAGCAGTTCTTC. Translated: CASSLNGGDNEQFF.

V and J are TRBV3-1 and TRBJ2-1; D gene unclear. Germline CDR1 and CDR2: LGHDT and YNNKEL (reference sequence). The CDR3 consists of 15 residues. Between the trimmed V and J ends, which lost 4 bases and 0 bases, there was a span of 10 bases. CDR3 bases: TGTGCCAGCAGCCGAGTGCTTAGCTCCTACAATGAGCAGTTCTTC. It yields the protein CASSRVLSSYNEQFF.

The V and J genes are TRBV28 and TRBJ2-2; D is ambiguous. The V end lost 6 bases, the J end lost 6 bases, and 17 bases lay between the germline ends. Germline-derived CDR1 and CDR2 are MDHEN and SYDVKM. The CDR3 sequence is 15 residues long. The DNA of the CDR3 is TGTGCCAGCAGACAAAGCTGGGTTATCTCCGGGGAGCTGTTTTTT. This translates into CASRQSWVISGELFF.

This chain links TRBV29-1 with TRBJ2-7; 9 bases align to TRBD2. This CDR3 has 13 residues. Germline V gives CDR1 SQVTM, CDR2 ANQGSEA. V lost 4 bases to trimming and J lost 7 bases; unmatched junction nucleotides: 8. Written as DNA, the CDR3 is TGCAGCGTTGGAGCGGGAGGCCATCAAGAGCAGTACTTC. Residues: CSVGAGGHQEQYF.

This clonotype was counted a few times. A much larger clone is a single base away; this may be a read error. This chain links TRBV9 with TRBJ2-1; the match to TRBD2 covers 7 bases. With V trimmed by 5 bases and J by 6 bases, 5 bases remained unmatched. The CDR3 spans 13 residues. Per germline, CDR1 SGDLS and CDR2 YYNGEE. CDR3 DNA sequence: TGTGCCAGCAGGGGCGGGAGAGGCAATGAGCAGTTCTTC. It encodes CASRGGRGNEQFF.

This clonotype was detected once. The rearrangement uses TRBV20-1 and TRBJ2-5; D is ambiguous. This CDR3 is built from 13 residues. Per germline, CDR1 DFQATT and CDR2 SNEGSKA (reference sequence). V was cut by 2 bases and J by 0 bases, with 7 bases left in between. CDR3 bases: TGCAGTGCTAGAACCCCGTACCAAGAGACCCAGTACTTC. Translated, it gives CSARTPYQETQYF.

In this sample, this clonotype turned up a few times. The V call is TRBV7-2, the J call TRBJ2-7; 10 bases align to TRBD1. The CDR3 runs to 15 residues. The J segment lost 3 bases and the V segment lost 5 bases, leaving 7 bases of the junction unmatched. Germline CDR1 SGHTA, CDR2 FQGNSA. The CDR3 protein is CASSRDRGLFYEQYF. CDR3 sequence (DNA): TGTGCCAGCAGCCGAGACAGGGGGCTTTTCTACGAGCAGTACTTC.

This clonotype occurred a few times. This sequence joins TRBV4-1 and TRBJ2-6, with D unclear. Looked up from germline, CDR1 is MGHRA and CDR2 is YSYEKL. The CDR3 totals 16 residues. Deletions cut 0 bases from V and 1 base from J, with 7 bases between. The CDR3 nucleotides read TGCGCCAGCAGCCAAGAGGCTCCATCTGGGGCCAACGTCCTGACTTTC. Translating it yields CASSQEAPSGANVLTF.

This chain uses TRBV5-6 with TRBJ2-4; D possibly matches TRBD1 or TRBD2 (5 bases each). Per germline, CDR1 SGHDT and CDR2 YYEEEE. The V and J ends lost 3 bases and 8 bases respectively, with 15 bases between them. The CDR3 is made up of 14 amino acids. This chain's CDR3 is CASSWGYMMDIQYF. The DNA for the CDR3 is TGTGCCAGCAGCTGGGGGTACATGATGGACATTCAGTACTTC.

In its sample, this clonotype was seen a few times. This chain links TRBV27 with TRBJ1-1; 7 bases agree with TRBD1. The germline gives CDR1 MNHEY, CDR2 SMNVEV (reference sequence). The CDR3 consists of 16 residues. The junction had 11 bases not matched to a gene; V was cut back by 6 bases and J by 1 base. CDR3 amino acids: CASRSDTGQKNTEAFF. CDR3 in DNA: TGTGCCAGCAGGTCAGATACGGGACAGAAGAACACTGAAGCTTTCTTT.

For this clonotype: A read error is possible here, since a much larger clone lies one base away. Likely a read error: the CDR3 ends without its conserved phenylalanine or tryptophan. This chain joins TRBV5-1 and TRBJ2-7, with 9 bases that match TRBD1. Germline V gene lookup returns CDR1 SGHRS and CDR2 YFSETQ. J lost 6 bases, V lost 3 bases, and 7 bases had no gene match. This CDR3 comprises 14 residues. CDR3 region: CASSYGSGQGEQYY. CDR3 nucleotides: TGCGCCAGCAGCTACGGATCGGGACAGGGCGAGCAGTACTAC.

This clonotype was observed a handful of times. The J gene is TRBJ2-7, the V gene TRBV28, with 7 positions matching TRBD1. Trimming at V came to 2 bases and at J to 2 bases, leaving 6 bases not matched to a gene. Per germline, CDR1 MDHEN and CDR2 SYDVKM. This CDR3 spans 15 amino acids. CDR3 residues: CASSLPRQGTYEQYF. The CDR3, as DNA: TGTGCCAGCAGTTTACCACGACAGGGAACCTACGAGCAGTACTTC. The whole variable domain, filled in from reference TRBV28 and TRBJ2-7, reads DVKVTQSSRYLVKRTGEKVFLECVQDMDHENMFWYRQDPGLGLRLIYFSYDVKMKEKGDIPEGYSVSREKKERFSLILESASTNQTSMYLCASSLPRQGTYEQYFGPGTRLTVT.

This clonotype was detected ten times or more. The chain joins TRBV20-1 to TRBJ2-1; D may be TRBD2 (7 bases). The germline CDR1 and CDR2 sequences are DFQATT and SNEGSKA (reference sequence). The CDR3 has 13 residues. V lost 3 bases to trimming and J lost 5 bases, with 11 bases between them. Written as DNA, the CDR3 is TGCAGTGCTAGTGGGGGGGCTGACAATGAGCAGTTCTTC. It encodes CSASGGADNEQFF.

The V call is TRBV7-2, the J call TRBJ2-5; the D is unclear. This CDR3 is 15 amino acids long. The germline gives CDR1 SGHTA, CDR2 FQGNSA. V lost 5 bases, J lost 4 bases, and 17 bases lay in between. The CDR3 nucleotides read TGTGCCAGCAGCCAAAGTAGTCAATCCCTAGAGACCCAGTACTTC. Translation: CASSQSSQSLETQYF.

This chain connects TRBV7-2 to TRBJ2-2; tentative D call: TRBD1 (5 bases). Trimming shortened V by 8 bases and J by 8 bases, and 15 bases separated the two germline ends. Germline V gives CDR1 SGHTA, CDR2 FQGNSA. This CDR3 spans 13 amino acids. CDR3 sequence (DNA): TGTGCCAGCGGCCCCAGGGATAAGGGGGAGCTGTTTTTT. The encoded protein is CASGPRDKGELFF.

This clonotype has just a few counts. The rearrangement links TRBV10-3 to TRBJ2-2; no reliable D call. Trimming took 0 bases from V and 0 from J, leaving 8 bases between them. The CDR3 contains 16 residues. Germline lookup yields CDR1 ENHRY and CDR2 SYGVKD. CDR3 amino acids: CAISESGYSNTGELFF. Written as DNA, the CDR3 is TGTGCCATCAGTGAGTCAGGCTACTCGAACACCGGGGAGCTGTTTTTT.

The V and J genes are TRBV10-3 and TRBJ1-5; D is uncertain. The length of the CDR3 is 13 residues. Germline assignment: CDR1 ENHRY and CDR2 SYGVKD. Trimming pared 4 bases from V and 9 bases from J, leaving 13 bases between. This CDR3 reads CAISGSPQLPQHF. The DNA of the CDR3 is TGTGCCATCAGTGGATCCCCGCAATTGCCCCAGCATTTT.